This T cell receptor (beta chain) was found in a study of cytomegalovirus exposure and HLA in healthy donors. This clone showed up just once. The CDR3 has 16 residues. Per the germline V gene, CDR1 is MNHEY and CDR2 is SVGAGI. V was cut by 0 bases and J by 0 bases, with 9 bases left in between. The PCR ran on 60 Vbeta and 13 Jbeta primers. Produced via immunoSEQ multiplex PCR; TCRdb's table is partial and in-frame only. The sample includes about 200,000 clones, approximately 80% seen only once; the top ten take 2.9%. The clonotype comes from a man between 25 and 39 years old in good health and CMV-seronegative. The J gene is TRBJ1-3, the V gene TRBV6-5, with D hard to call. The specimen sequenced was PBMCs. CDR3 coding DNA: TGTGCCAGCAGTTACTCGACGCGGATCTCTGGAAACACCATATATTTT. It is translated as CASSYSTRISGNTIYF.